The rows below give T cell receptor beta chains drawn from one sample of a study of T cells after posttransplantation cyclophosphamide. The table came from immunoSEQ multiplex PCR; TCRdb's copy has only in-frame clones and leaves some out. Of 2,500 to 3,000 clones listed, roughly four fifths are singletons. What was sequenced was PBMCs. The receptor set was obtained from a man aged 25 to 40 with a blood cancer, CMV-positive, and with a related stem cell donor. The CDR3 runs from the conserved cysteine through the conserved F or W. The order of the fields is V gene, clone size, D gene, J gene, CDR3 protein, CDR3 DNA. A D gene is named only where the DNA matches it firmly. For some rows the clone size is stated as once, few or many, or as a class when expanded; others skip it.

V gene: TRBV2
clone size: NA
D gene: TRBD1
J gene: TRBJ2-7
CDR3 protein: CANGAGTAYEQYF
CDR3 DNA: TGTGCCAACGGTGCCGGGACAGCCTACGAGCAGTACTTC

V gene: TRBV7-2
clone size: NA
D gene: TRBD2
J gene: TRBJ2-5
CDR3 protein: CASSSRGSGETQYF
CDR3 DNA: TGTGCCAGCAGCTCGCGGGGGTCCGGAGAGACCCAGTACTTC

V gene: TRBV5-1
clone size: NA
D gene: NA
J gene: TRBJ2-2
CDR3 protein: CASRGPGELFF
CDR3 DNA: TGCGCCAGCAGGGGGCCCGGGGAGCTGTTTTTT

V gene: TRBV7-9
clone size: large
D gene: NA
J gene: TRBJ1-1
CDR3 protein: CASSLFEAFF
CDR3 DNA: TGTGCCAGCAGCCTTTTTGAAGCTTTCTTT

V gene: TRBV28
clone size: NA
D gene: NA
J gene: TRBJ1-3
CDR3 protein: CASSPVGALSGNTIYF
CDR3 DNA: TGTGCCAGCAGCCCGGTGGGGGCCCTCTCTGGAAACACCATATATTTT

V gene: TRBV7-2
clone size: NA
D gene: NA
J gene: TRBJ2-2
CDR3 protein: CASSGRGQTGELFF
CDR3 DNA: TGTGCCAGCAGCGGCCGGGGACAAACCGGGGAGCTGTTTTTT

V gene: TRBV5-8
clone size: NA
D gene: NA
J gene: TRBJ1-5
CDR3 protein: CASSWGRDSNQPQHF
CDR3 DNA: TGTGCCAGCAGCTGGGGCAGGGATAGCAATCAGCCCCAGCATTTT

V gene: TRBV5-1
clone size: NA
D gene: TRBD1
J gene: TRBJ2-7
CDR3 protein: CASSSTGYEQYF
CDR3 DNA: TGCGCCAGCAGCTCGACAGGGTACGAGCAGTACTTC

V gene: TRBV5-4
clone size: NA
D gene: NA
J gene: TRBJ1-6
CDR3 protein: CASSLDSLYNSPLHF
CDR3 DNA: TGTGCCAGCAGCTTGGACAGCCTCTATAATTCACCCCTCCACTTT

V gene: TRBV10-2
clone size: NA
D gene: NA
J gene: TRBJ1-4
CDR3 protein: CASSPGAREKLFF
CDR3 DNA: TGCGCCAGCAGTCCAGGGGCGCGGGAAAAACTGTTTTTT

V gene: TRBV7-2
clone size: NA
D gene: TRBD1
J gene: TRBJ2-3
CDR3 protein: CASSSVGTGSFTDTQYF
CDR3 DNA: TGTGCCAGCAGCTCCGTAGGGACAGGGTCTTTCACAGATACGCAGTATTTT

V gene: TRBV28
clone size: NA
D gene: NA
J gene: TRBJ1-5
CDR3 protein: CASSLRGQSPNQPQHF
CDR3 DNA: TGTGCCAGCAGTTTACGCGGACAGTCACCCAATCAGCCCCAGCATTTT

V gene: TRBV6-5
clone size: once
D gene: NA
J gene: TRBJ1-4
CDR3 protein: CASSYSTGNNEKLFF
CDR3 DNA: TGTGCCAGCAGTTACTCCACGGGGAATAATGAAAAACTGTTTTTT

V gene: TRBV5-5
clone size: NA
D gene: NA
J gene: TRBJ1-5
CDR3 protein: CASSLASNQPQHF
CDR3 DNA: TGTGCCAGCAGCTTAGCTAGCAATCAGCCCCAGCATTTT

V gene: TRBV11-3
clone size: NA
D gene: NA
J gene: TRBJ2-7
CDR3 protein: CASSLDYPPYEQYF
CDR3 DNA: TGTGCCAGCAGCTTAGACTACCCGCCCTACGAGCAGTACTTC

V gene: TRBV11-3
clone size: NA
D gene: NA
J gene: TRBJ2-1
CDR3 protein: CASSLMGPGTDNEQFF
CDR3 DNA: TGTGCCAGCAGCTTAATGGGCCCCGGCACAGACAATGAGCAGTTCTTC

V gene: TRBV7-9
clone size: few
D gene: NA
J gene: TRBJ1-1
CDR3 protein: CASSLNRVDTEAFF
CDR3 DNA: TGTGCCAGCAGCTTAAACAGGGTTGACACTGAAGCTTTCTTT

V gene: TRBV2
clone size: NA
D gene: NA
J gene: TRBJ2-5
CDR3 protein: CASTGQAQETQYF
CDR3 DNA: TGTGCCAGCACTGGGCAGGCCCAAGAGACCCAGTACTTC

V gene: TRBV5-1
clone size: few
D gene: TRBD1
J gene: TRBJ2-2
CDR3 protein: CASSLRGQVDTGELFF
CDR3 DNA: TGCGCCAGCAGCTTGCGGGGACAGGTGGACACCGGGGAGCTGTTTTTT

V gene: TRBV6-5
clone size: hyperexpanded
D gene: NA
J gene: TRBJ1-5
CDR3 protein: CASSTGNREPQHF
CDR3 DNA: TGTGCCAGCAGTACAGGGAATAGAGAGCCCCAGCATTTT

V gene: TRBV18
clone size: NA
D gene: NA
J gene: TRBJ1-5
CDR3 protein: CASSPGLGNQPQHF
CDR3 DNA: TGTGCCAGCTCACCAGGGCTTGGCAATCAGCCCCAGCATTTT

V gene: TRBV4-1
clone size: NA
D gene: TRBD1
J gene: TRBJ1-2
CDR3 protein: CASSQDRTGQYGYTF
CDR3 DNA: TGCGCCAGCAGCCAAGATAGGACAGGGCAATATGGCTACACCTTC

V gene: TRBV6-1
clone size: large
D gene: TRBD1
J gene: TRBJ2-7
CDR3 protein: CASSDRAQTGHEQYF
CDR3 DNA: TGTGCCAGCAGTGATCGAGCCCAGACAGGGCACGAGCAGTACTTC

V gene: TRBV2
clone size: NA
D gene: TRBD1
J gene: TRBJ1-5
CDR3 protein: CASSGDSSNQPQHF
CDR3 DNA: TGTGCCAGCAGTGGGGACAGTAGCAATCAGCCCCAGCATTTT

V gene: TRBV28
clone size: NA
D gene: NA
J gene: TRBJ1-6
CDR3 protein: CASSSSRGLTPSPLHF
CDR3 DNA: NA

V gene: TRBV5-1
clone size: few
D gene: TRBD1
J gene: TRBJ1-2
CDR3 protein: CASSSGQGAFGYTF
CDR3 DNA: TGCGCCAGCAGCTCAGGACAGGGGGCATTTGGCTACACCTTC

V gene: TRBV5-4
clone size: NA
D gene: TRBD1
J gene: TRBJ1-1
CDR3 protein: CASSSDRGRGEAFF
CDR3 DNA: TGTGCCAGCAGCTCCGACAGGGGGCGCGGTGAAGCTTTCTTT

V gene: TRBV9
clone size: NA
D gene: TRBD2
J gene: TRBJ2-1
CDR3 protein: CASSVRVAGDEQFF
CDR3 DNA: TGTGCCAGCAGCGTAAGGGTAGCGGGGGATGAGCAGTTCTTC

V gene: TRBV5-8
clone size: few
D gene: NA
J gene: TRBJ1-2
CDR3 protein: CASSFTANYGYTF
CDR3 DNA: TGTGCCAGCAGCTTTACAGCTAACTATGGCTACACCTTC

V gene: TRBV1
clone size: once
D gene: NA
J gene: TRBJ2-1
CDR3 protein: CTSSQDGGRANEQFF
CDR3 DNA: TGCACCAGCAGCCAAGACGGTGGGAGGGCCAATGAGCAGTTCTTC

V gene: TRBV5-1
clone size: NA
D gene: NA
J gene: TRBJ2-7
CDR3 protein: CASSRRDSRGAYEQYF
CDR3 DNA: TGCGCCAGCAGCCGGCGGGACAGCCGGGGAGCCTACGAGCAGTACTTC

V gene: TRBV7-2
clone size: few
D gene: NA
J gene: TRBJ1-1
CDR3 protein: CASSLNRVDTEAFF
CDR3 DNA: TGTGCCAGCAGCTTAAACAGGGTTGACACTGAAGCTTTCTTT

V gene: TRBV5-5
clone size: NA
D gene: TRBD1
J gene: TRBJ2-1
CDR3 protein: CASSSETMTGDNEQFF
CDR3 DNA: TGTGCCAGCAGCTCCGAAACCATGACAGGGGACAATGAGCAGTTCTTC

V gene: TRBV7-2
clone size: NA
D gene: TRBD1
J gene: TRBJ2-7
CDR3 protein: CASSLDRGYEQYF
CDR3 DNA: TGTGCCAGCAGCTTAGACAGGGGCTACGAGCAGTACTTC

V gene: TRBV5-8
clone size: NA
D gene: NA
J gene: TRBJ2-1
CDR3 protein: CASSLEPTSYNEQFF
CDR3 DNA: TGTGCCAGCAGCTTAGAGCCTACCTCCTACAATGAGCAGTTCTTC

V gene: TRBV4-3
clone size: NA
D gene: NA
J gene: TRBJ1-2
CDR3 protein: CASSQVGGLYGYTF
CDR3 DNA: TGCGCCAGCAGCCAAGTAGGCGGACTCTATGGCTACACCTTC

V gene: TRBV7-9
clone size: NA
D gene: NA
J gene: TRBJ2-3
CDR3 protein: CASRPGTSDTQYF
CDR3 DNA: TGTGCCAGCAGGCCAGGGACTTCGGATACGCAGTATTTT

V gene: TRBV5-4
clone size: NA
D gene: TRBD1
J gene: TRBJ1-6
CDR3 protein: CASSLVSGTANSPLHF
CDR3 DNA: TGTGCCAGCAGCTTGGTTTCTGGGACAGCAAATTCACCCCTCCACTTT

V gene: TRBV5-1
clone size: NA
D gene: NA
J gene: TRBJ2-7
CDR3 protein: CASRPAFDAGYSYEQYF
CDR3 DNA: TGCGCCAGCAGACCTGCTTTTGACGCGGGGTACTCCTACGAGCAGTACTTC

V gene: TRBV18
clone size: NA
D gene: NA
J gene: TRBJ2-7
CDR3 protein: CASSPLPTGSYEQYF
CDR3 DNA: TGTGCCAGCTCACCTCTCCCGACTGGGTCCTACGAGCAGTACTTC